This T cell receptor (beta chain) appears in the sequencing data of a study of tumor-infiltrating lymphocytes in localized non-small cell lung cancer. Whole-study context: From each patient, both tumor and uninvolved lung, non-adjacent to tumor, were sampled.

With regard to this clone: Antigen specificity is unknown.

Whole-study findings and limits: Higher tumor T cell infiltration than in uninvolved lung was supported by TCRbeta sequencing.

V shed 5 bases and J 9 bases; nucleotides not matched to a gene: 7. The CDR3 length is 14 residues. From germline, CDR1 is MNHEY and CDR2 SVGAGI. Here immunoSEQ multiplex PCR was the method, and the copy in TCRdb shows in-frame clones only, minus some. The sample comprises about 15,000 clones, under 85% of which are singletons, and about 8.2% rests with the top ten. The specimen was lung tumor tissue. The receptor was derived from a human donor with non-small cell lung cancer. The chain carries TRBV6-5 and TRBJ2-3; 11 nucleotides match TRBD2. The CDR3 loop is CASSPGLAVSTQYF. The CDR3 DNA reads as TGTGCCAGCAGTCCGGGACTAGCGGTGTCAACGCAGTATTTT.